The 4 T cell receptor beta chains presented below share a single source sample, sequenced in a study of blood T cell repertoires in COVID-19. Libraries were prepared by immunoSEQ multiplex PCR; TCRdb keeps only in-frame clonotypes and omits some of them. The sample includes 12,000 to 15,000 clones, around 88% of them seen just once. The sample comprised peripheral blood. The receptor source for this set is a human donor in a cohort sampled during active COVID-19.

This clone was found a few times. The V call is TRBV7-9, the J call TRBJ2-7, with 7 nucleotides matching TRBD1. V gave up 0 bases and J gave up 5 bases; unmatched junction bases: 4. Germline V lookup: CDR1 SEHNR, CDR2 FQNEAQ (reference sequence). This CDR3 has 14 amino acids. CDR3 nucleotides: TGTGCCAGCAGCTTAGCTACAGGGGTGCACGAGCAGTACTTC. Protein product: CASSLATGVHEQYF.

The chain has TRBV10-3 and TRBJ2-7; TRBD2 matches at 11 bases. J lost 1 base, V lost 6 bases, and 5 bases had no gene match. The CDR3 length is 15 residues. Germline V CDR1 and CDR2: ENHRY, SYGVKD. CDR3 sequence: CAIRSTSGASYEQYF. The CDR3, as DNA: TGTGCCATCAGATCGACTAGCGGGGCATCCTACGAGCAGTACTTC.

The chain is built from TRBV6-5 and TRBJ2-5; TRBD2 matches 8 bases. The V segment lost 6 bases and the J segment 5 bases; nucleotides outside the gene matches: 11. Per the germline V gene, CDR1 is MNHEY and CDR2 is SVGAGI. This CDR3 has 15 amino acids. DNA of the CDR3: TGTGCCAGCAGCGCAACAAGCGGGAGCGGGGAGACCCAGTACTTC. Protein: CASSATSGSGETQYF.

The chain employs TRBV30 and TRBJ1-6, with no clear D. V dropped 2 bases and J dropped 6 bases, with 8 bases sitting between them. Germline V gene data show CDR1 as GTSNPN and CDR2 as SVGIG (reference sequence). The CDR3 covers 13 residues. CDR3 sequence reads: CAWSSSFNSPLHF. CDR3 in DNA: TGTGCCTGGAGTAGTAGTTTTAATTCACCCCTCCACTTT.